The sequence of this T cell receptor beta chain was determined in a study of blood T cell repertoires in COVID-19. About the research overall: COVID-19 samples from acute and convalescent phases originated in the United States, Italy and Spain. PBMCs, B-cell-depleted T cells, or T cells provided the cDNA or gDNA that made up the material.

Study processing details: The authors estimated nucleated cell counts from reference gene primer amplification. Clones were read by immunoSEQ multiplex PCR, and TCRdb kept only the in-frame ones, dropping some. Clonal size and the V and J genes are those of that table, whereas D and trimming came from the DNA. The sample has approximately 290,000 clones, around 89% seen once. This CDR3 has 14 amino acids. V shed 10 bases and J shed 0 bases, with 12 bases lying between them. Germline lookup yields CDR1 MRHNA and CDR2 SNTAGT. This receptor was obtained from a man aged 25-40 years with acute or convalescent COVID-19. The V call is TRBV6-4, the J call TRBJ2-2, with D perhaps matching TRBD2 (6 bases). What was sequenced was peripheral blood. The CDR3 coding sequence is TGTGCCACTCGAGCGGGCTCGAACACCGGGGAGCTGTTTTTT. It is translated as CATRAGSNTGELFF.